These 26 T cell receptor beta chains share one sample of origin, sequenced in a study of T cells in localized non-small cell lung cancer. Measured with immunoSEQ multiplex PCR; TCRdb has only the in-frame clones, and not every one. The sample includes about 13,000 clones, roughly 27% of them seen just once. The sequencing here drew on lung tumor tissue, taken before any cancer treatment. These receptors all come from a female donor of 60 years or more with stage I lung adenocarcinoma.

The chain has TRBV16 and TRBJ1-1; D remains unclear. There are 14 residues in the CDR3. From germline, CDR1 is KGHSY and CDR2 FQNENV. V lost 3 bases and J 1 base, leaving 9 bases between the germline ends. The CDR3 sequence: CASSHPPGNTEAFF. CDR3 DNA sequence: TGTGCCAGCAGCCACCCTCCCGGGAACACTGAAGCTTTCTTT.

This clone turned up a few times. The rearrangement joins TRBV6-8 to TRBJ2-2; 7 bases match TRBD1. V lost 2 bases and J lost 3; bases outside the gene matches: 12. Germline loops: CDR1 MNHGY, CDR2 SAAAGT. CDR3 length: 18 amino acids. CDR3 amino acids: CASSYLQGQVRDTGELFF. DNA for the CDR3: TGTGCCAGCAGTTACCTCCAAGGACAGGTTCGGGACACCGGGGAGCTGTTTTTT.

The chain joins TRBV11-3 to TRBJ1-5; D is ambiguous. The CDR3 is made up of 14 amino acids. Deletions cut 5 bases from V and 2 bases from J, with 10 bases between. Germline loops: CDR1 SGHNT, CDR2 YENEEA. The CDR3 DNA sequence: TGTGCCAGCAGCCCTACGCCGGGCAATCAGCCCCAGCATTTT. This translates into CASSPTPGNQPQHF.

J is TRBJ2-1 and V is TRBV11-3, with 11 bases lining up with TRBD2. Trimming removed 5 bases from V and 6 bases from J; junction bases left unmatched: 9. This CDR3 contains 16 residues. Germline CDR1 reads SGHNT; CDR2 reads YENEEA. The DNA for the CDR3 is TGTGCCAGCAGCCGCACTAGCGGGAGAATGAGCAATGAGCAGTTCTTC. Amino acid sequence: CASSRTSGRMSNEQFF.

This clone was observed once. This rearrangement joins TRBV14 to TRBJ1-3; no definite D call. V was trimmed by 4 bases and J by 3 bases, leaving 13 bases between them. The CDR3 is made up of 15 amino acids. Germline values: CDR1 SGHDN, CDR2 FVKESK. This chain's CDR3 is CASSLNRAIGNTIYF. In DNA form, the CDR3 reads TGTGCCAGCAGCCTAAATCGGGCAATTGGAAACACCATATATTTT.

This clone was observed a few times. The genes are TRBV27 and TRBJ1-6; TRBD1 matches 8 bases. Germline V gene lookup returns CDR1 MNHEY and CDR2 SMNVEV (reference sequence). The CDR3 has 15 residues. With 3 bases clipped from V and 10 bases from J, the junction kept 8 bases outside the gene matches. The CDR3 DNA reads TGTGCCAGCAGTTTGGCGGACAGGGTCGGCTCACCCCTCCACTTT. It translates to CASSLADRVGSPLHF.

This chain joins TRBV23-1 and TRBJ2-1; the D call may be TRBD1 or TRBD2 (5 bases each). TRBV23-1 is labeled an ORF, and its function is uncertain. V gave up 0 bases and J gave up 0 bases, with 15 bases separating them. CDR3 length equals 18 residues. CDR3 sequence reads: CASSQSRDHGRSYNEQFF. CDR3 coding DNA: TGCGCCAGCAGTCAATCGAGGGACCATGGTCGCTCCTACAATGAGCAGTTCTTC.

This clone appeared many times. The chain has TRBV11-3 and TRBJ1-2, with no clear D. The CDR3 contains 14 residues. Germline V gene sequence: CDR1 SGHNT, CDR2 YENEEA. Trimming stripped 2 bases from V and 3 bases from J, with 10 bases between. CDR3 protein: CASSLTRFDYGYTF. For the CDR3, the DNA is TGTGCCAGCAGCTTAACCAGGTTCGACTATGGCTACACCTTC. Together with reference TRBV11-3 and TRBJ1-2, the CDR3 gives the full variable domain: EAGVVQSPRYKIIEKKQPVAFWCNPISGHNTLYWYLQNLGQGPELLIRYENEEAVDDSQLPKDRFSAERLKGVDSTLKIQPAELGDSAVYLCASSLTRFDYGYTFGSGTRLTVV.

This clone was detected many times. The genes are TRBV11-3 and TRBJ1-4; 9 positions agree with TRBD1. Germline V gives CDR1 SGHNT, CDR2 YENEEA. The CDR3 loop spans 15 amino acids. Germline trimming cut 5 bases from V and 6 bases from J; bases unmatched to any gene: 7. CDR3 residues: CASSAGTGWDEKLFF. In nucleotides, the CDR3 is TGTGCCAGCAGCGCAGGGACAGGGTGGGATGAAAAACTGTTTTTT. Looking up the rest from reference TRBV11-3 and TRBJ1-4 gives the full variable domain: EAGVVQSPRYKIIEKKQPVAFWCNPISGHNTLYWYLQNLGQGPELLIRYENEEAVDDSQLPKDRFSAERLKGVDSTLKIQPAELGDSAVYLCASSAGTGWDEKLFFGSGTQLSVL.

This clone occurred a few times. V and J are TRBV30 and TRBJ2-1; 10 bases are shared with TRBD2. After removal of 4 bases from V and 8 bases from J, the junction contained 14 bases not matched to a gene. CDR1 and CDR2 (germline): GTSNPN, SVGIG (reference sequence). This CDR3 spans 16 amino acids. The CDR3 loop reads CAWTKKGLAGAYEQFF. The DNA for the CDR3 is TGTGCCTGGACTAAAAAGGGGCTAGCGGGAGCGTATGAGCAGTTCTTC.

This clone was counted at least ten times. This chain connects TRBV9 to TRBJ1-2; D ambiguous. CDR1 and CDR2 from the germline V gene are SGDLS and YYNGEE. The CDR3 has 13 residues. With 0 bases removed from V and 7 bases from J, the gap between germline ends came to 10 bases. The CDR3 DNA sequence: TGTGCCAGCAGCGTAGGACAATGGGGTGGCTACACCTTC. Translation gives CASSVGQWGGYTF. The complete variable domain, with remaining parts taken from reference TRBV9 and TRBJ1-2, reads DSGVTQTPKHLITATGQRVTLRCSPRSGDLSVYWYQQSLDQGLQFLIQYYNGEERAKGNILERFSAQQFPDLHSELNLSSLELGDSALYFCASSVGQWGGYTFGSGTRLTVV.

This clone turned up a few times. The rearrangement uses TRBV11-3 and TRBJ2-2; 7 nucleotides line up with TRBD1. CDR3 length equals 15 residues. Germline loops: CDR1 SGHNT, CDR2 YENEEA. The V gene end was trimmed by 3 bases and the J gene end by 5 bases; junction bases not matched to a gene: 6. The CDR3, as DNA: TGTGCCAGCAGCTTGCGGCAGGGGGAGACCGGGGAGCTGTTTTTT. Protein product: CASSLRQGETGELFF.

There are many counts of this clone. The V call is TRBV11-3, the J call TRBJ1-3, with D hard to call. This CDR3 comprises 16 residues. The germline V and J ends were trimmed by 1 base and 0 bases, with 10 bases remaining between them. The germline V gene encodes CDR1 SGHNT and CDR2 YENEEA. In DNA form, the CDR3 reads TGTGCCAGCAGCTTAGTAGGCGCCCTCTCTGGAAACACCATATATTTT. Translation: CASSLVGALSGNTIYF.

This clone occurred many times. The CDR3 reads CASSPADYGYTF. CDR3 coding DNA: TGTGCCAGCAGCCCCGCGGACTATGGCTACACCTTC. This sequence joins TRBV6-8 and TRBJ1-2; the D is unclear. This CDR3 is 12 amino acids long. Germline V gene sequence: CDR1 MNHGY, CDR2 SAAAGT. Trimming cost V 6 bases and J 3 bases, with 8 bases left between them.

In its sample, this clone ranks as large. The V call is TRBV18, the J call TRBJ2-1; 7 nucleotides align to TRBD1. Germline CDR1 is KGHSH and CDR2 is LQKENI. The CDR3 is 18 amino acids. J lost 2 bases, V lost 1 base, and 11 bases had no gene match. The CDR3 loop is CASSPLPGQTSTYNEQFF. CDR3 sequence (DNA): TGTGCCAGCTCACCACTCCCGGGACAGACTTCGACCTACAATGAGCAGTTCTTC.

This sequence joins TRBV23-1 and TRBJ1-3, with D maybe TRBD1 (6 bases). TRBV23-1 is treated as an ORF (open reading frame) with a function not yet certain. Trimming took off 0 bases at V and 3 bases at J, with 15 bases between the two ends. The length of the CDR3 is 17 residues. The CDR3 DNA is TGCGCCAGCAGTCAATCTACGGGGGCGTTAGGTGGAAACACCATATATTTT. Translated, it gives CASSQSTGALGGNTIYF.

The chain is built from TRBV4-1 and TRBJ2-3, with D perhaps TRBD1 (5 bases). The CDR3 extends over 16 amino acids. CDR1 is MGHRA, CDR2 YSYEKL, per germline. V was pared by 6 bases and J by 4 bases, with 20 bases between. The CDR3 region has the DNA TGCGCCAGCAGATTGAGTTCCCAGGGCTACGCAGATACGCAGTATTTT. Residues: CASRLSSQGYADTQYF.

The chain is built from TRBV5-1 and TRBJ2-7; possibly TRBD2 for D (6 bases). With 0 bases removed from V and 1 base from J, the gap between germline ends came to 8 bases. CDR1 and CDR2 (germline): SGHRS, YFSETQ. This CDR3 is built from 14 residues. DNA of the CDR3: TGCGCCAGCAGCTTGGAGCGGGCTTCCTACGAGCAGTACTTC. Its protein is CASSLERASYEQYF.

The rearrangement joins TRBV29-1 to TRBJ2-5; D might be TRBD1 or TRBD2, each matching 5 bases. Trimming cost V 3 bases and J 2 bases, with 10 bases left between them. This CDR3 has 13 residues. Germline V CDR1 and CDR2: SQVTM, ANQGSEA. CDR3 nucleotide sequence: TGCAGCGTTGAGATGTGGGGGCAAGAGACCCAGTACTTC. Translated: CSVEMWGQETQYF.

This clone was picked up one time. This chain links TRBV5-1 with TRBJ2-1; 15 bases agree with TRBD2. With 4 bases clipped from V and 7 bases from J, the junction kept 9 bases outside the gene matches. This CDR3 contains 17 residues. The germline gives CDR1 SGHRS, CDR2 YFSETQ. CDR3 sequence (DNA): TGCGCCAGCAGCCTAGGGACTAGCGGGAGGTCGGTAAATGAGCAGTTCTTC. It translates to CASSLGTSGRSVNEQFF. The whole variable domain, filled in from reference TRBV5-1 and TRBJ2-1, reads KAGVTQTPRYLIKTRGQQVTLSCSPISGHRSVSWYQQTPGQGLQFLFEYFSETQRNKGNFPGRFSGRQFSNSRSEMNVSTLELGDSALYLCASSLGTSGRSVNEQFFGPGTRLTVL.

Only a few counts were recorded for this clone. J is TRBJ1-6 and V is TRBV9; D might be TRBD1 (6 bases). Germline CDR1 is SGDLS and CDR2 is YYNGEE. This CDR3 region has 13 residues. The ends were cut back, 5 bases at V and 7 bases at J, with 10 bases in the middle. CDR3 loop: CASSVDSNSPLHF. The CDR3 bases are TGTGCCAGCAGTGTGGACAGCAATTCACCCCTCCACTTT. The full variable domain, its missing parts supplied by reference TRBV9 and TRBJ1-6, is DSGVTQTPKHLITATGQRVTLRCSPRSGDLSVYWYQQSLDQGLQFLIQYYNGEERAKGNILERFSAQQFPDLHSELNLSSLELGDSALYFCASSVDSNSPLHFGNGTRLTVT.

The V and J genes are TRBV11-3 and TRBJ1-4, with D possibly TRBD1 on 5 matching bases. The ends were cut back, 5 bases at V and 0 bases at J, with 13 bases in the middle. CDR3 length equals 16 residues. Germline V gene sequence: CDR1 SGHNT, CDR2 YENEEA. As DNA, the CDR3 is TGTGCCAGCAGCCCCGGGAGGGGTGCAACTAATGAAAAACTGTTTTTT. Its protein is CASSPGRGATNEKLFF.

J is TRBJ1-2 and V is TRBV6-8; D may be TRBD1 (5 bases). Germline V gene data show CDR1 as MNHGY and CDR2 as SAAAGT. Between the trimmed V and J ends, which lost 7 bases and 4 bases, there was a span of 16 bases. This CDR3 region has 14 residues. The CDR3 DNA sequence: TGTGCCAGCACCAAGATGCAGGGCCGCTATGGCTACACCTTC. Residues: CASTKMQGRYGYTF.

CDR3 in DNA: TGTGCTAGTGGTTTGGCCCCTAGGTACTACCCCTACGAGCAGTACTTC. Encoded protein: CASGLAPRYYPYEQYF. This chain connects TRBV12-5 to TRBJ2-7; no definite D call. V gave up 1 base and J gave up 2 bases, with 15 bases separating them. This CDR3 is 16 amino acids long. Germline V lookup: CDR1 LGHNT, CDR2 FRNRAP.

This clone was counted between two and nine times. The rearrangement uses TRBV9 and TRBJ1-1; 9 nucleotides agree with TRBD1. J lost 6 bases, V lost 4 bases, and 7 bases had no gene match. Germline V gene sequence: CDR1 SGDLS, CDR2 YYNGEE. The CDR3 is 14 residues long. The CDR3 DNA sequence: TGTGCCAGCAGCCTACAGGGGGCGGCAGCTGAAGCTTTCTTT. The encoded protein is CASSLQGAAAEAFF.

In its sample, this clone was seen many times. CDR3 residues: CASSERQGGYGYTF. DNA of the CDR3: TGTGCCAGCAGCGAACGACAGGGAGGCTATGGCTACACCTTC. This chain uses TRBV11-3 with TRBJ1-2; 7 bases fit TRBD1. CDR3 length: 14 amino acids. Germline V gene sequence: CDR1 SGHNT, CDR2 YENEEA. Germline trimming cut 5 bases from V and 4 bases from J; bases unmatched to any gene: 7. Full variable domain (remainder filled in from reference TRBV11-3 and TRBJ1-2): EAGVVQSPRYKIIEKKQPVAFWCNPISGHNTLYWYLQNLGQGPELLIRYENEEAVDDSQLPKDRFSAERLKGVDSTLKIQPAELGDSAVYLCASSERQGGYGYTFGSGTRLTVV.